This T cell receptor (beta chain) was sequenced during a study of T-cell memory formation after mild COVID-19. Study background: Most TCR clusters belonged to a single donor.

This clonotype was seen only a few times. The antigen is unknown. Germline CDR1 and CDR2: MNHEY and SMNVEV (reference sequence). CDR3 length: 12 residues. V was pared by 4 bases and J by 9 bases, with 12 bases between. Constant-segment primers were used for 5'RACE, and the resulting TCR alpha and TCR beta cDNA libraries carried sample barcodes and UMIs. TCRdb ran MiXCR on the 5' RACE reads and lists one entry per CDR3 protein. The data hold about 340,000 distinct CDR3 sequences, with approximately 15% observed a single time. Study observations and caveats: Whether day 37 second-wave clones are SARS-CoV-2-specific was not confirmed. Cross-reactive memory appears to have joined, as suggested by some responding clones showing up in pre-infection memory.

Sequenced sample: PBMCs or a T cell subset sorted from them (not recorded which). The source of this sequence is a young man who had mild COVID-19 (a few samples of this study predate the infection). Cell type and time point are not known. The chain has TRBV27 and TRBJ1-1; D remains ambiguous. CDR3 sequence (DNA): TGTGCCAGCAGTTCCCCGACTAGAAAAGCTTTCTTT. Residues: CASSSPTRKAFF.